Presented here are 7 T cell receptor beta chains from one specimen sequenced in a study of shared clonotypes between healthy human individuals. This table comes from immunoSEQ multiplex PCR, and its TCRdb copy is limited to in-frame clones, with some not included. The sample records more than 400,000 clones, around 96% being singletons. The sample taken for sequencing was naive CD4+ T cells sorted from blood. Subset reported: CD45RA+ positively selected. Receptor source: a woman aged 25 to 39 in good health.

The rearrangement links TRBV27 to TRBJ1-5; weak D call: TRBD1 (5 bases). The CDR3 is 14 residues long. The V and J ends lost 6 bases and 9 bases respectively, with 18 bases between them. Germline loops: CDR1 MNHEY, CDR2 SMNVEV (reference sequence). The CDR3, as DNA: TGTGCCAGCAGCTTCGGACGGGGCGAGACGCCCCAGCATTTT. Translation: CASSFGRGETPQHF.

This chain joins TRBV2 and TRBJ2-3; 7 nucleotides line up with TRBD2. V dropped 2 bases and J dropped 0; count of bases not matched to a gene: 5. Germline loops: CDR1 SNHLY, CDR2 FYNNEI. The CDR3 consists of 16 residues. The CDR3 DNA reads as TGTGCCAGCAGTGAACTAGCGGTGCCAAGCACAGATACGCAGTATTTT. This translates into CASSELAVPSTDTQYF.

The rearrangement uses TRBV28 and TRBJ2-7, with TRBD1 matching 9 bases. This CDR3 region has 15 residues. The V gene's germline CDR1 is MDHEN and CDR2 SYDVKM. V was clipped by 3 bases and J by 2 bases; unmatched bases: 5. CDR3 protein: CASSFGDRVAYEQYF. Here the CDR3 DNA reads TGTGCCAGCAGTTTTGGGGACAGGGTCGCCTACGAGCAGTACTTC.

The genes are TRBV18 and TRBJ1-1, with D possibly TRBD1 on 5 matching bases. Looked up from germline, CDR1 is KGHSH and CDR2 is LQKENI. The CDR3 consists of 15 residues. Trimming stripped 4 bases from V and 0 bases from J, with 12 bases between. CDR3 sequence (DNA): TGTGCCAGCTCACGGGGGTCGGACATGAACACTGAAGCTTTCTTT. As protein: CASSRGSDMNTEAFF.

V is TRBV18 and J is TRBJ1-5, with no clear D. V shed 5 bases and J shed 7 bases, with 9 bases lying between them. Looked up from germline, CDR1 is KGHSH and CDR2 is LQKENI. The CDR3 is 12 residues long. For the CDR3, the DNA is TGTGCCAGCTCAATAGAAAGGCAGCCCCAGCATTTT. This sequence encodes CASSIERQPQHF.

V usage is TRBV19 and J usage is TRBJ1-2; 8 bases line up with TRBD1. This CDR3 is built from 15 residues. From germline, CDR1 is LNHDA and CDR2 SQIVND (reference sequence). J lost 7 bases, V lost 3 bases, and 10 bases had no gene match. CDR3 protein: CASSIPGQAMGGYTF. The CDR3 DNA follows: TGTGCCAGTAGTATCCCGGGACAGGCCATGGGTGGCTACACCTTC.

This chain connects TRBV4-1 to TRBJ2-2, with D possibly matching TRBD2 (7 bases). CDR3 length equals 15 residues. CDR1 and CDR2 from the germline V gene are MGHRA and YSYEKL. The V gene lost 1 base and the J gene lost 6 bases, with 12 bases spanning the gap. The CDR3 DNA reads TGCGCCAGCAGCCAAGTAGGGGGGGGACCCGGGGAGCTGTTTTTT. Protein: CASSQVGGGPGELFF.